Sequencing of this TCR beta chain was carried out in a study of CD8 T cells in ankylosing spondylitis. In its sample, this clonotype was seen a few times. Each CDR3 protein is one row after TCRdb ran MiXCR on the 5' RACE reads. The data show approximately 350,000 distinct CDR3 sequences, about 15% seen once. The V and J ends lost 0 bases and 3 bases, in that order; junction bases with no gene match: 7. CDR1 is SGHRS, CDR2 YFSETQ, per germline. The CDR3 loop spans 16 amino acids. The TCR was taken from a male donor with ankylosing spondylitis or in good health (not recorded which). Sequencing was done on a sample of blood, either unsorted or a sorted T cell fraction (not recorded which). The chain combines TRBV5-1 with TRBJ2-7; 9 nucleotides line up with TRBD1. Written as DNA, the CDR3 is TGCGCCAGCAGCTTGGATGGTTCGACAGGGGGCTACGAGCAGTACTTC. Translation: CASSLDGSTGGYEQYF.